The sequence of this T cell receptor (beta chain) was determined in a study of neurological immune-mediated disorders (dated by TCRdb to between 2018 and 2021). Context from the whole study: Peripheral blood TCR-beta repertoires from HTLV-I-associated myelopathy (HAM/TSP) patients, multiple sclerosis patients and healthy controls were compared by UMI-based sequencing. Longitudinal samples, technical triplicates and paired sorted CD4+ and CD8+ T-cell subsets, alongside PBMC samples, were included among the roughly 100 TCR-beta libraries. Of the roughly 70 subjects in the cohort, approximately 15 were HAM/TSP patients, some 34 were multiple sclerosis patients, and about 20 were healthy controls. Overall study results and their limits: TCR clonal expansion was highest in HAM/TSP patients and lowest in MS patients, with MS patients falling below even healthy controls. Expanded clones from different subjects shared no identical CDR3 amino acid sequences, which suggests that TCR-beta repertoires were private in all groups.

The healthy controls were volunteers from blood banks in Maryland, USA. For sorted-subset TCR libraries, some 1 million sorted CD4+ or CD8+ T cells were used. Peripheral blood was subjected to Ficoll-Hypaque density gradient centrifugation to isolate PBMCs, which were then cryopreserved in liquid nitrogen. The study also sequenced paired sorted CD4+ and CD8+ subsets from healthy controls, HAM/TSP patients and MS patients. This clonotype was observed at least ten times. The antigen it recognizes is unknown. It has no much larger one-base neighbor in the sample; base qualities were not kept. The V end loses 6 bases and the J end loses 2 bases, and a stretch of 17 bases separates them. Counted from cysteine to phenylalanine, this CDR3 has 16 amino acids. Of the read, only the CDR3 DNA is kept; its 48 bases are in frame from base 1. CDR1 SNHLY and CDR2 FYNNEI are derived from the germline V gene. cDNA was synthesized by template-switch 5'RACE using a primer with a 10-nucleotide random unique molecular identifier that tagged each TCR transcript. Every sequencing run yielded over 170 million TCR-beta sequences covering 15-18 subjects. The RNeasy kit was used for extraction of total RNA. The KAPA Real-time Library Amplification kit was used to amplify TCR-beta VDJ regions with primers targeting the TCR constant region and the 5'RACE anchor. A first PCR added sample indexes and Illumina adaptors, and a second PCR then raised library yield. After purification with Ampure beads, the TCR product of roughly 650 bp was size-selected on a 2% E-gel SizeSelection system. Before pooling, libraries had their quality checked on a Bioanalyzer, their concentration measured with Qubit, and their quantity determined with the Kapa Library Quantification kit. An Illumina HiSeq 2500 sequenced the libraries paired-end 2 x 150 bp. To increase sequence diversity, about 25-31% phiX was spiked into each library pool. On the study's bioinformatics: The quality-filtered reads were processed with the UMI-based MiGEC pipeline, whose error correction step removed more than 80% of the raw TCR sequences. VDJ genes were aligned to IMGT germline references, and clonotypes were defined by unique CDR3 amino acid sequence plus V-J genes. Clonal expansion, Shannon diversity and CDR3 relatedness were evaluated with VDJtools (CalcPairwiseDistances, ClusterSamples), while phylogenetic trees were built in CLCbio workbench. A clone was classed as expanded if it had 8 or more unique UMIs, a cutoff based on coefficient-of-variation modelling across technical triplicates. TCRdb's own reprocessing of the public reads used fastp at Q25 and MiXCR and kept productive beta chains. Each entry is one CDR3 protein sequence, shown with its most common DNA and genes. The V and J calls reflect TCRdb's pipeline rather than the authors' work. The sample table lists about 38,000 distinct CDR3 sequences, about 4.8% of them with a count of one. The top ten constitute 9% to 10% of the sample.

The V and J genes are TRBV2 and TRBJ1-5; a tentative D match to TRBD1 spans 5 bases. Sequencing was performed on CD4+ T cells from blood. This receptor was taken from a man between 18 and 29 years old in good health. CDR3 region: CASRDTMGIGNQPQHF. The nucleotides read TGTGCCAGCAGGGACACTATGGGAATCGGCAATCAGCCCCAGCATTTT.